This TCR beta chain was sequenced during a study of neurological immune-mediated disorders. Across the study: A relapsing-remitting course was seen in about 90% of the roughly 35 multiple sclerosis patients and a secondary progressive course in 3.

MiXCR, run by TCRdb on the 5' RACE reads, gives a single entry per CDR3 protein. The table has some 80,000 distinct CDR3 sequences, approximately 4.3% seen once. Trimming left V 1 base short and J 1 base short, with 23 bases between. The CDR3 covers 20 residues. Germline loops: CDR1 SGHVS, CDR2 FNYEAQ. Study results and limitations: No CDR3 amino acid sequences were shared by expanded clones across subjects, suggesting private repertoires in all groups. When the repertoires were sorted by phylogenetic grouping, those of 18 of 34 multiple sclerosis patients ended up in one related-CDR3 cluster, a possible signature.

In its sample, this clonotype was seen many times. Its antigen remains unknown. Time point noted: longitudinal time-point 3. This rearrangement joins TRBV7-6 to TRBJ2-1, with D maybe TRBD2 (6 bases). Source material: PBMCs. The origin of this receptor is a woman aged 60-75 years with multiple sclerosis. CDR3 nucleotides: TGTGCCAGCAGCTTAGGTTGGGGGAGGAGGAGGGAGAATTCCTACAATGAGCAGTTCTTC. Residues: CASSLGWGRRRENSYNEQFF.